This T cell receptor beta chain is from a study of T cell responses to AZD1222 COVID-19 vaccine (dated by TCRdb to 2020 to 2023). General notes on the study: AZD1222 recipients given second doses at about 4 weeks or at about 12 weeks were pooled, since spike-specific TCR depth and breadth were not found to differ between the two schedules. Trial participants were enrolled by age into subgroups of 18-55, 56-69 and 70-plus years, and 148, 28 and 57 TCR-sequenced participants, respectively, were included in these subgroups. A total of approximately 240 trial participants underwent TCR sequencing, of whom about 200 received two doses of AZD1222 and 26 received two doses of the MenACWY control vaccine. On the study overall, not on this receptor specifically: In the small 56-69-year group, the increase in depth fell short of significance, most likely because of low power. Participants were mostly white British and included more females than males, and it was suggested by the authors that clonal diversity may have been underestimated. Nearly half of unique spike-specific TCRs reportedly recognized epitopes outside regions mutated in the B.1.351 and B.1.1.7 variants. Conclusions about previously exposed vaccinees were limited because only six or seven AZD1222 recipients were SARS-CoV-2 seropositive at baseline. Because no day 14 peak-response samples were available, repertoires were characterized only after the peak T cell response. Vaccine-associated CD4 TCRs spanned the whole spike protein, with dominant responses in regions 160-218 and 743-854. After two AZD1222 doses, spike-specific TCR breadth and depth were significantly higher than at day 0 and than in MenACWY recipients.

V ends up 1 base short and J 2 bases short, with an unmatched junction base count of 2. Taken from cysteine to phenylalanine, the CDR3 has 16 residues. The kept DNA is CDR3 alone, 48 bases in frame from the first base. The germline V gene sets CDR1 to LGHNA and CDR2 to YSLEER. Comment on this clone: Its antigen target is currently unknown. Base qualities are not recorded, but no much larger clone differs from it by a single base.

The CDR3 regions of human TCRbeta chains were analyzed by immunosequencing. As for how the authors treated the data: Repertoire TCRs were checked for matches against a reference library of SARS-CoV-2-specific TCRs that had been generated using the MIRA antigen-specificity platform. Breadth was defined as the fraction of unique TCRs that were SARS-CoV-2-associated. Depth was defined as the fraction of total T cells that were SARS-CoV-2-associated. Using the MIRA data, each spike-specific TCR was assigned both to the spike region to which the TCR was reactive and to a CD4 or CD8 class. Log10-transformed breadth and depth values were compared by one-way ANOVA with Sidak's multiple comparisons tests. The clones in this table, taken by TCRdb from immuneACCESS, are in-frame only. Not every clone is retained; where verified, under half of the shortfall comes from an unresolved V gene, and the cause of the rest is unknown. V, J and clone size derive from that table, while D and trimming were established from the DNA sequence. Across this sample there are more than 85,000 clones, with 70% to 80% seen only once. The top ten constitute approximately 21% of the sample.

Sample time point, as interpreted from the label and publication: baseline before first vaccination. The vaccinee samples were drawn from two UK trials, COV001 and COV002, one of which was a single-blind randomized controlled phase 2/3 trial testing AZD1222 (ChAdOx1 nCoV-19) in healthy adults. For TCRbeta chain sequencing, PBMC samples from trial participants were taken at day 0 and at day 28 after the second dose. The chain was built from TRBV4-3 and TRBJ2-3; TRBD1 matches 11 bases in the middle. The sequencing here drew on peripheral blood, taken on day 0 of AZD1222 vaccination. This TCR came from an adult in good health. The CDR3 in this case is CASSQGDRGNTDTQYF. The bases read TGCGCCAGCAGCCAAGGGGACAGGGGGAACACAGATACGCAGTATTTT.